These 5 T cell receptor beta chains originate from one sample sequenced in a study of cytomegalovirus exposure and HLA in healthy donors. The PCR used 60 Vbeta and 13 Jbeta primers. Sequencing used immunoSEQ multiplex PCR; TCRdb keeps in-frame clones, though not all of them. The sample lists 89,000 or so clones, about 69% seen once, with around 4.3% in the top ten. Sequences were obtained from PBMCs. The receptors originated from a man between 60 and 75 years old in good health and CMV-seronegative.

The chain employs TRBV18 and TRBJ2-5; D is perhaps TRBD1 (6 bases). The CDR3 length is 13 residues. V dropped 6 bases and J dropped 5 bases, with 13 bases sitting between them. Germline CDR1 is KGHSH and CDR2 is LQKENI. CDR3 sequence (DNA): TGTGCCAGCTCTACAGGGAAAGTGGAGACCCAGTACTTC. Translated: CASSTGKVETQYF.

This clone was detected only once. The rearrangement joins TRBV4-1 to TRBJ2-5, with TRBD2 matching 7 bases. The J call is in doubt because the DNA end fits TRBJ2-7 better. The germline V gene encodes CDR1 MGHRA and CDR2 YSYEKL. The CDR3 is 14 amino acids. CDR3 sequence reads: CASSQGASGYEQYF. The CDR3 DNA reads TGCGCCAGCAGCCAAGGCGCTAGCGGCTACGAGCAGTACTTC.

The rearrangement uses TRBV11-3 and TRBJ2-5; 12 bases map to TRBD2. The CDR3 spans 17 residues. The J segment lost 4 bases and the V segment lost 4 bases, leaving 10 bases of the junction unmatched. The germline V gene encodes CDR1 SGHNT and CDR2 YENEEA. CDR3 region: CASSSRTSGAQSETQYF. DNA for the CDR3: TGTGCCAGCAGCTCGCGGACTAGCGGGGCCCAATCAGAGACCCAGTACTTC.

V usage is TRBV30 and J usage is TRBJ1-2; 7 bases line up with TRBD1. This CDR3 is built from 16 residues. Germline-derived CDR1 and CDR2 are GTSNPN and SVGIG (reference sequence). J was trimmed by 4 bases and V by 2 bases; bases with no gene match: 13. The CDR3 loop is CAWSYKTGRGGYGYTF. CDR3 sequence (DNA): TGTGCCTGGAGTTACAAGACAGGGCGGGGGGGCTATGGCTACACCTTC.

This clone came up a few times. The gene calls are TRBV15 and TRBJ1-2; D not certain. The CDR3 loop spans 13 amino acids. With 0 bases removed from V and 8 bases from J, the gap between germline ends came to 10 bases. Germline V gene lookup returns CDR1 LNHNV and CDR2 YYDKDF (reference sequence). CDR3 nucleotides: TGTGCCACCAGCAGAGATCCCCGGGGAGGCTACACCTTC. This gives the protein CATSRDPRGGYTF.